The T cell receptor (beta chain) under discussion was sequenced for a study of glioma-infiltrating T cells. As concerns this clonotype: Its antigen is not known.

V dropped 1 base and J dropped 0 bases, with 11 bases sitting between them. The CDR3 runs 16 residues. Germline V gene lookup returns CDR1 MGHRA and CDR2 YSYEKL. Study results and limitations: Tissue-blood divergence was below expectation in non-neoplastic patients, above in gliomas. Only very few CDR3 sequences appeared in both tissue and blood.

The iRepertoire nested amplicon-rescue multiplex PCR amplified TCR alpha and beta CDR3s from RNA. Via MiXCR, TCRdb re-called the multiplex PCR reads, giving one row per CDR3 protein. The sample has roughly 130,000 distinct CDR3 sequences; roughly a quarter are singletons. The TCR sequence derives from a human donor with low-grade glioma or glioblastoma, undergoing nonglioma brain surgery, or in good health (not recorded which). The chain has TRBV4-1 and TRBJ2-3; TRBD2 is a possible D gene (6 bases). What was sequenced was glioma tissue, nonneoplastic brain tissue, or PBMCs (not recorded which). The CDR3 here is CASSQGAGRSTDTQYF. CDR3 coding DNA: TGCGCCAGCAGCCAAGGCGCAGGGAGGAGCACAGATACGCAGTATTTT.